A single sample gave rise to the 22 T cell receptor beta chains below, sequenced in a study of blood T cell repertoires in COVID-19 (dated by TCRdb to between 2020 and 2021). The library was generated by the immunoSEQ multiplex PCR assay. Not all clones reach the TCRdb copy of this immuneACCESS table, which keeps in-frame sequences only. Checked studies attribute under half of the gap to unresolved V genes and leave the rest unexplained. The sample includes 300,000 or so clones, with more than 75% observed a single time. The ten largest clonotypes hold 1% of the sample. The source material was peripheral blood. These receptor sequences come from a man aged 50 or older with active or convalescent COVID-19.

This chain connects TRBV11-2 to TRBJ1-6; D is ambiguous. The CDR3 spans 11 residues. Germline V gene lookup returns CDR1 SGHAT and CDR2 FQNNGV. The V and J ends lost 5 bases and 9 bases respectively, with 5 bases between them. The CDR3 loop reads CASSPFSPLHF. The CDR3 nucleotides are TGTGCCAGCAGCCCTTTTTCACCCCTCCACTTT. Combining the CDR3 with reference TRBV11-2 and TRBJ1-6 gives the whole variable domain EAGVAQSPRYKIIEKRQSVAFWCNPISGHATLYWYQQILGQGPKLLIQFQNNGVVDDSQLPKDRFSAERLKGVDSTLKIQPAKLEDSAVYLCASSPFSPLHFGNGTRLTVT.

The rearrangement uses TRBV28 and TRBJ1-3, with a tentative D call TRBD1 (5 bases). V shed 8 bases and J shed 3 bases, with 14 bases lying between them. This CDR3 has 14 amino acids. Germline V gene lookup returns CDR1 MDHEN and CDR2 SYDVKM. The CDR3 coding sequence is TGTGCCAGCGGGGGGGGAGTGGATGGAAACACCATATATTTT. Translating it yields CASGGGVDGNTIYF.

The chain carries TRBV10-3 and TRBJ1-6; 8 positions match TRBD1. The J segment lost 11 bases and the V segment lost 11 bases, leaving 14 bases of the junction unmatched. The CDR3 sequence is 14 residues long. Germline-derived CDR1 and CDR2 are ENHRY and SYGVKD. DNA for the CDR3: TGTGCCTCCAGGGGGCGCTCGGGTGACCCACCCCTCCACTTT. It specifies CASRGRSGDPPLHF.

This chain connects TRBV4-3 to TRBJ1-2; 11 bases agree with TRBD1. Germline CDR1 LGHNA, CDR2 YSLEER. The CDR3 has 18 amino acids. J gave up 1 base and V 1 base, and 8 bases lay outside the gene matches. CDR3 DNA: TGCGCCAGCAGCCAAGGGACAGGGGGCTACCTTGGTAACTATGGCTACACCTTC. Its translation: CASSQGTGGYLGNYGYTF.

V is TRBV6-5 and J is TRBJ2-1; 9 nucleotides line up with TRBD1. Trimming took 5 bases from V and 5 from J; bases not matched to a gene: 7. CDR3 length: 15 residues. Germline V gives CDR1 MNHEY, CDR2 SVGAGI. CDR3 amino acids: CASSPRDRAHNEQFF. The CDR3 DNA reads TGTGCCAGCAGTCCCCGGGACAGGGCCCACAATGAGCAGTTCTTC.

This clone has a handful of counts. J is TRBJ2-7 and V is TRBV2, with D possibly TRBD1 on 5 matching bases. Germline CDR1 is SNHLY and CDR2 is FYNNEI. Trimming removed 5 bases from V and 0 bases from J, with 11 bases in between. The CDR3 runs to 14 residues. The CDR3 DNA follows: TGTGCCAGCAGTCCGGACACATTCTCCTACGAGCAGTACTTC. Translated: CASSPDTFSYEQYF. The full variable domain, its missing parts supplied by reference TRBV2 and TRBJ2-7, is EPEVTQTPSHQVTQMGQEVILRCVPISNHLYFYWYRQILGQKVEFLVSFYNNEISEKSEIFDDQFSVERPDGSNFTLKIRSTKLEDSAMYFCASSPDTFSYEQYFGPGTRLTVT.

The CDR3 region is CASSHGQFNYGYTF. CDR3 coding DNA: TGTGCCAGCAGTCATGGACAGTTTAACTATGGCTACACCTTC. The chain couples TRBV6-5 to TRBJ1-2; tentatively, D is TRBD1 (6 bases). Germline loops: CDR1 MNHEY, CDR2 SVGAGI. This CDR3 has 14 residues. V was pared by 5 bases and J by 1 base, with 11 bases between.

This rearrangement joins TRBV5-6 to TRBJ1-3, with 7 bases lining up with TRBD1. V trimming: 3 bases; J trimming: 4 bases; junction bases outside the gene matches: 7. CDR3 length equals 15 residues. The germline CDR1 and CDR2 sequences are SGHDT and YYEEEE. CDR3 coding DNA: TGTGCCAGCAGCTATGGACAGGTAGCGGGAAACACCATATATTTT. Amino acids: CASSYGQVAGNTIYF.

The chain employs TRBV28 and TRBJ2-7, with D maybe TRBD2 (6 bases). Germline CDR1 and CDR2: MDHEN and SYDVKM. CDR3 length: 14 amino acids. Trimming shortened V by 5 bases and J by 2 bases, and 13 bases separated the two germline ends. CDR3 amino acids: CASSPGTYPYEQYF. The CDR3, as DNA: TGTGCCAGCAGTCCTGGGACTTACCCCTACGAGCAGTACTTC.

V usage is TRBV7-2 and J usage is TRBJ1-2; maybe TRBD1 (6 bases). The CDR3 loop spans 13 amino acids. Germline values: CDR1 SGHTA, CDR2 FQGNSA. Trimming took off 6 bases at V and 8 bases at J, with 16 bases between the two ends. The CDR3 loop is CASRDSSSAGYTF. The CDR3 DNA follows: TGTGCCAGCAGGGACAGTAGCTCAGCAGGCTACACCTTC. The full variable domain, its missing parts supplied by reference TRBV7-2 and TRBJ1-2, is GAGVSQSPSNKVTEKGKDVELRCDPISGHTALYWYRQSLGQGLEFLIYFQGNSAPDKSGLPSDRFSAERTGGSVSTLTIQRTQQEDSAVYLCASRDSSSAGYTFGSGTRLTVV.

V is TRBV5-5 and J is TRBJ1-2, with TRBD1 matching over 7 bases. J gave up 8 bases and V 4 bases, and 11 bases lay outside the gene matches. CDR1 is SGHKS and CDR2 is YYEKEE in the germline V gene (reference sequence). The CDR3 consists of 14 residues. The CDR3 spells CASSKGTAAEGYTF. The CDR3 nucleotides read TGTGCCAGCAGCAAAGGGACAGCCGCTGAGGGCTACACCTTC.

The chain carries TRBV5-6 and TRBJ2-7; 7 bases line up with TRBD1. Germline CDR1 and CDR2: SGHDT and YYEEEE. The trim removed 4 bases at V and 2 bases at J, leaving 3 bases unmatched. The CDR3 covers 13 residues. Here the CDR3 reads CASSRTGTYEQYF. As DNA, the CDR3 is TGTGCCAGCAGCCGGACAGGAACCTACGAGCAGTACTTC. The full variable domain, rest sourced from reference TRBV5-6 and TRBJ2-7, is DAGVTQSPTHLIKTRGQQVTLRCSPKSGHDTVSWYQQALGQGPQFIFQYYEEEERQRGNFPDRFSGHQFPNYSSELNVNALLLGDSALYLCASSRTGTYEQYFGPGTRLTVT.

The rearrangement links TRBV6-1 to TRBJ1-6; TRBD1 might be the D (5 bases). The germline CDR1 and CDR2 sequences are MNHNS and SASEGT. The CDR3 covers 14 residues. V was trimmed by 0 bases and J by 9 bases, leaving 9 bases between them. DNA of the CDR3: TGTGCCAGCAGTGAAGCGCGCAGGGTTTCACCCCTCCACTTT. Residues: CASSEARRVSPLHF.

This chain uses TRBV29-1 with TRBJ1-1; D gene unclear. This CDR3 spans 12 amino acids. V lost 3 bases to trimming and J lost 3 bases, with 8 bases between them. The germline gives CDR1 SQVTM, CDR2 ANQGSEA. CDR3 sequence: CSVDRTDTEAFF. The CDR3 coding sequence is TGCAGCGTTGATCGCACGGACACTGAAGCTTTCTTT.

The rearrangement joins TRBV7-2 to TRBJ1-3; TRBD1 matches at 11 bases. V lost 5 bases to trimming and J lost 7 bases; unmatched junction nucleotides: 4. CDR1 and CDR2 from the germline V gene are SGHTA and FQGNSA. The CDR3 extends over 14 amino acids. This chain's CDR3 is CASSRRTGGNTIYF. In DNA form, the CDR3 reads TGTGCCAGCAGCCGTAGGACAGGGGGCAACACCATATATTTT.

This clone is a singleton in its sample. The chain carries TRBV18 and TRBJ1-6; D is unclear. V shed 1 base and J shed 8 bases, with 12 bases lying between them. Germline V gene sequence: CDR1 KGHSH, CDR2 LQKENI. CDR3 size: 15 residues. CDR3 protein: CASSPRANGDSPLHF. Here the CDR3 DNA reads TGTGCCAGCTCACCACGGGCAAACGGGGATTCACCCCTCCACTTT.

CDR3 nucleotide sequence: TGTGCCAGTTTTCCCAATGGGCAGCTCTATGGCTACACCTTC. It is translated as CASFPNGQLYGYTF. The chain employs TRBV19 and TRBJ1-2; no firm D call. This CDR3 contains 14 residues. Per the germline V gene, CDR1 is LNHDA and CDR2 is SQIVND (reference sequence). V was cut by 8 bases and J by 4 bases, with 17 bases left in between.

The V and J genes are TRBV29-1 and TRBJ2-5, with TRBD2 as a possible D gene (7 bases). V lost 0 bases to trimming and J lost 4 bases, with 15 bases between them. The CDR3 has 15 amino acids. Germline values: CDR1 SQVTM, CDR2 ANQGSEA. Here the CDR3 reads CSVEDRGASAETQYF. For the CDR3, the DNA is TGCAGCGTTGAAGATCGGGGGGCATCAGCAGAGACCCAGTACTTC. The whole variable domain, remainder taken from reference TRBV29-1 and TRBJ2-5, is SAVISQKPSRDICQRGTSLTIQCQVDSQVTMMFWYRQQPGQSLTLIATANQGSEATYESGFVIDKFPISRPNLTFSTLTVSNMSPEDSSIYLCSVEDRGASAETQYFGPGTRLLVL.

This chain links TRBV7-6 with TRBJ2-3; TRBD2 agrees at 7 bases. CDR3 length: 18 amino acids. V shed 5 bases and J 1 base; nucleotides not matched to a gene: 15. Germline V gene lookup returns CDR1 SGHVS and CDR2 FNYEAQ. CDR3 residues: CASSGGRGSSDGTDTQYF. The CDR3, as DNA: TGTGCCAGCAGCGGCGGGAGAGGAAGTTCGGATGGCACAGATACGCAGTATTTT. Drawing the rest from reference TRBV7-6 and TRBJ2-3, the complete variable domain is GAGVSQSPRYKVTKRGQDVALRCDPISGHVSLYWYRQALGQGPEFLTYFNYEAQQDKSGLPNDRFSAERPEGSISTLTIQRTEQRDSAMYRCASSGGRGSSDGTDTQYFGPGTRLTVL.

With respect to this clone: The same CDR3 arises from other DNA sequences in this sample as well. CDR3 region: CASSLEQGYEQYF. The CDR3, as DNA: TGCGCCAGCAGCTTGGAACAGGGCTACGAGCAGTACTTC. V gene TRBV5-1 combines with J gene TRBJ2-7, with D perhaps matching TRBD1 (6 bases). Between the trimmed V and J ends, which lost 0 bases and 3 bases, there was a span of 7 bases. Germline V gene lookup returns CDR1 SGHRS and CDR2 YFSETQ. This CDR3 spans 13 amino acids.

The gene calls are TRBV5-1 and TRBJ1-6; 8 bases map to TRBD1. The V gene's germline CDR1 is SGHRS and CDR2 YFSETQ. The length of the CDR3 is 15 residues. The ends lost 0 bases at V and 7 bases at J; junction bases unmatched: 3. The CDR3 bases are TGCGCCAGCAGCTTGGGACAGGGGTCGAATTCACCCCTCCACTTT. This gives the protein CASSLGQGSNSPLHF.

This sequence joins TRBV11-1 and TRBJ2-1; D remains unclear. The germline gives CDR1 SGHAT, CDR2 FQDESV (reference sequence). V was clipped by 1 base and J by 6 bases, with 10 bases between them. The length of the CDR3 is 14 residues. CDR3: CASSLGAIGNEQFF. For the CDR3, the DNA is TGTGCCAGCAGCTTAGGGGCCATTGGCAATGAGCAGTTCTTC.